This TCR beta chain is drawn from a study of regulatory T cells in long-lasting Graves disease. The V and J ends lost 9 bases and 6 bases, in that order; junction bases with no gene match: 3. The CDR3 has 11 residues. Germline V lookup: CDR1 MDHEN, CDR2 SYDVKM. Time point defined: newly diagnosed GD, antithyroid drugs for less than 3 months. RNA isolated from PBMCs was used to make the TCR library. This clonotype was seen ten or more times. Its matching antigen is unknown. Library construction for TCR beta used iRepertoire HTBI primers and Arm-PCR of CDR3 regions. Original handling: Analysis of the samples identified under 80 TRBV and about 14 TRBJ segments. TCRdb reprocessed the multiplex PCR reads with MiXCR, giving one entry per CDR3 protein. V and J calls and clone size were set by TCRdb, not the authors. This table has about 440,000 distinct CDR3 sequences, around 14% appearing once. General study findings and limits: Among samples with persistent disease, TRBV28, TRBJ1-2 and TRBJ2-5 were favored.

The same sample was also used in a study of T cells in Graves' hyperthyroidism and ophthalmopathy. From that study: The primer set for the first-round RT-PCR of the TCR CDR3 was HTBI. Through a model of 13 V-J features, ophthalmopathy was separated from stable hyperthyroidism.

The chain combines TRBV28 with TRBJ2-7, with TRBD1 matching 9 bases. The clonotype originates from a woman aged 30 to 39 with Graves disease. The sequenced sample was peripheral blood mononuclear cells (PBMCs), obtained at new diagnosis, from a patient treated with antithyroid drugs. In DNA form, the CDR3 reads TGTGCCAGTGGGACAGGGTTCGAGCAGTACTTC. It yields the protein CASGTGFEQYF.